The clone carrying this T cell receptor beta chain is classed as medium-sized. Its antigen is as yet unknown. The sorted Tregs were CD4+CD25+CD127-/low cells. The TRBV12-4/TRBJ1-2 clonotypes were amplified using barcode primers with ligated adaptors. One entry per CDR3 protein, called by TCRdb with MiXCR from the multiplex PCR reads. The top ten hold roughly 52% of the sample, which has around 900 distinct CDR3 sequences, roughly 2.6% seen once. V was clipped by 7 bases and J by 8 bases; unmatched bases: 13. The CDR3 runs 14 residues. Study-wide results and caveats: In terms of TCR gene usage, tumor memory CD4+ T cells clustered together with blood and lymph node memory CD4+ cells, as well as with lymph node naive CD4+ cells. Around 12% of tumor Treg sequences matched naive CD4+ cells. Greatest tumor Treg TCR overlap was with tumor naive CD4+ cells.

The chain joins TRBV12-3 or TRBV12-4 to TRBJ1-2, with 7 positions matching TRBD1. This TCR derives from a female donor with breast cancer. Sequenced: tumor-infiltrating Tregs sorted from the breast tumor. The CDR3 sequence is CASTINDRVDGYTF. CDR3 coding DNA: TGTGCCAGCACCATTAACGACAGGGTCGACGGCTACACCTTC.